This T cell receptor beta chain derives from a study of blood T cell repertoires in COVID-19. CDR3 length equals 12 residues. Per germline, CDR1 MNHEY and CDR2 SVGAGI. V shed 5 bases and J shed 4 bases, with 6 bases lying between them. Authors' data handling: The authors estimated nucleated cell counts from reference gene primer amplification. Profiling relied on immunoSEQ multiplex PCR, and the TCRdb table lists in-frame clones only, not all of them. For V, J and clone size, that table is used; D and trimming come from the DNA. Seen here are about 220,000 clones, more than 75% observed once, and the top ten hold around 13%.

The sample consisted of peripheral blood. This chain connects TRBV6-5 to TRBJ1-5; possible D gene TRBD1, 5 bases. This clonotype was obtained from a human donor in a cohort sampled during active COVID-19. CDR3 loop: CASSRGNQPQHF. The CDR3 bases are TGTGCCAGCAGTCGGGGGAATCAGCCCCAGCATTTT.